These 14 T cell receptor beta chains were sequenced from one sample in a study of T cells in Graves' hyperthyroidism and ophthalmopathy. Amplified TCR beta CDR3 regions derived from RNA transcripts. Primed by the HTBI set, a first-round RT-PCR was run on the TCR CDR3. From the multiplex PCR reads, TCRdb called clonotypes with MiXCR, one entry per CDR3 protein. The table records about 400,000 distinct CDR3 sequences, around 15% of them present only once. The sequenced material came from blood. The receptors originated from a woman aged 55-69 years with Graves' ophthalmopathy.

This clonotype has a count of ten or more. The chain links TRBV12-3 or TRBV12-4 to TRBJ1-3; 7 bases agree with TRBD1. This CDR3 contains 14 residues. The V gene end was trimmed by 6 bases and the J gene end by 4 bases; junction bases not matched to a gene: 6. CDR3 nucleotides: TGTGCCAGCAGGCGTGACAGGGTCGGAAACACCATATATTTT. It is translated as CASRRDRVGNTIYF.

This clonotype was detected ten times or more. The chain uses TRBV7-2 and TRBJ2-3; D possibly corresponds to TRBD1 (5 bases). The germline gives CDR1 SGHTA, CDR2 FQGNSA. CDR3 length: 15 residues. Trimming pared 3 bases from V and 4 bases from J, leaving 14 bases between. The CDR3 here is CASSFLGAGPDTQYF. The CDR3 DNA reads as TGTGCCAGCAGCTTTCTAGGGGCAGGGCCAGATACGCAGTATTTT.

This clonotype was picked up many times. The V and J genes are TRBV20-1 and TRBJ2-5; a possible D gene is TRBD1 (5 bases). In germline, CDR1 is DFQATT, CDR2 SNEGSKA (reference sequence). CDR3 length equals 15 residues. The V gene lost 3 bases and the J gene lost 3 bases, with 17 bases spanning the gap. The CDR3 protein is CSASSYQGREETQYF. CDR3 coding DNA: TGCAGTGCTAGTTCATATCAGGGAAGGGAAGAGACCCAGTACTTC.

This clonotype occurred many times. The rearrangement uses TRBV7-2 and TRBJ1-3; no clear D gene. Germline V CDR1 and CDR2: SGHTA, FQGNSA. V gave up 1 base and J gave up 0 bases, with 7 bases separating them. The CDR3 has 15 amino acids. The CDR3 loop is CASSLGGLSGNTIYF. The CDR3 DNA reads as TGTGCCAGCAGCTTAGGGGGTCTCTCTGGAAACACCATATATTTT.

In this sample, this clonotype turned up a few times. The chain combines TRBV20-1 with TRBJ2-1; 9 positions match TRBD2. V shed 2 bases and J 10 bases; nucleotides not matched to a gene: 3. Germline V gene sequence: CDR1 DFQATT, CDR2 SNEGSKA (reference sequence). The CDR3 totals 12 residues. CDR3 protein: CSARPGLAEQFF. CDR3 sequence (DNA): TGCAGTGCTAGACCCGGACTAGCGGAGCAGTTCTTC.

The chain carries TRBV19 and TRBJ1-5; D not certain. The CDR3 extends over 14 amino acids. V was pared by 6 bases and J by 0 bases, with 9 bases between. Germline values: CDR1 LNHDA, CDR2 SQIVND (reference sequence). DNA of the CDR3: TGTGCCAGTAGGCTGACCTCTAGCAATCAGCCCCAGCATTTT. It codes for CASRLTSSNQPQHF.

This clonotype was counted many times. The gene calls are TRBV20-1 and TRBJ1-1, with TRBD1 matching over 7 bases. With 6 bases clipped from V and 7 bases from J, the junction kept 8 bases outside the gene matches. Germline lookup yields CDR1 DFQATT and CDR2 SNEGSKA (reference sequence). The CDR3 contains 12 residues. The CDR3 reads CSADRDRFEAFF. CDR3 sequence (DNA): TGCAGTGCCGACCGGGACAGATTTGAAGCTTTCTTT.

Remarks on this clonotype: A much larger clone sits a single nucleotide away, making a read error possible. The V and J genes are TRBV5-1 and TRBJ1-5; TRBD1 is a possible D gene (5 bases). This CDR3 region has 14 residues. Per the germline V gene, CDR1 is SGHRS and CDR2 is YFSETQ. CDR3: CASSPEGTDQPRHF. The CDR3 DNA is TGCGCCAGCAGCCCCGAAGGGACCGATCAGCCCCGGCATTTT.

This clonotype has only a few counts. The CDR3 DNA reads as TGTGCCACCAGCAGAGATGTGGGCCCCGGCGGGGAGACCCAGTACTTC. This codes for CATSRDVGPGGETQYF. The genes are TRBV15 and TRBJ2-5; D is perhaps TRBD2 (5 bases). This CDR3 has 16 residues. V shed 0 bases and J shed 5 bases, with 16 bases lying between them. The germline gives CDR1 LNHNV, CDR2 YYDKDF (reference sequence). The whole variable domain, remainder taken from reference TRBV15 and TRBJ2-5, is DAMVIQNPRYQVTQFGKPVTLSCSQTLNHNVMYWYQQKSSQAPKLLFHYYDKDFNNEADTPDNFQSRRPNTSFCFLDIRSPGLGDTAMYLCATSRDVGPGGETQYFGPGTRLLVL.

The sample holds a few counts of this clonotype. The V and J genes are TRBV20-1 and TRBJ2-6; TRBD1 matches at 11 bases. This CDR3 has 17 residues. Germline-derived CDR1 and CDR2 are DFQATT and SNEGSKA (reference sequence). V dropped 3 bases and J dropped 1; count of bases not matched to a gene: 5. CDR3: CSARPGTGGSGANVLTF. The CDR3 nucleotides read TGCAGTGCTAGGCCCGGGACAGGGGGATCTGGGGCCAACGTCCTGACTTTC.

A note on this clonotype: This may come from a read error, since a much larger clone is one base off. J is TRBJ1-6 and V is TRBV18, with D unresolved. The germline V gene encodes CDR1 KGHSH and CDR2 LQKENI. The CDR3 spans 14 residues. The CDR3 region is CASSPQADNSPPHF. The CDR3 coding sequence is TGTGCCAGCTCACCCCAGGCCGATAATTCACCCCCCCACTTT.

This clonotype showed up many times. The V call is TRBV5-1, the J call TRBJ2-1, with 8 bases lining up with TRBD2. This CDR3 is 16 amino acids long. The germline V gene encodes CDR1 SGHRS and CDR2 YFSETQ. After removal of 4 bases from V and 3 bases from J, the junction contained 9 bases not matched to a gene. DNA for the CDR3: TGCGCCAGCAGCCGCGTACCGGGACTAGACTACAATGAGCAGTTCTTC. The encoded protein is CASSRVPGLDYNEQFF.

This clonotype was found many times. The genes are TRBV7-2 and TRBJ1-1; the D gene is possibly TRBD1 (5 bases). V dropped 5 bases and J dropped 5 bases, with 12 bases sitting between them. Germline assignment: CDR1 SGHTA and CDR2 FQGNSA. There are 13 residues in the CDR3. CDR3 DNA: TGTGCCAGCAGCCCCGCGGGGGAAACTGAAGCTTTCTTT. This gives the protein CASSPAGETEAFF.

This clonotype was counted many times. The chain joins TRBV7-8 to TRBJ2-3; 9 nucleotides match TRBD1. The length of the CDR3 is 17 residues. V dropped 0 bases and J dropped 5; count of bases not matched to a gene: 9. Germline assignment: CDR1 SGHVS and CDR2 FQNEAQ. The CDR3 sequence: CASSLALGTGFRDTQYF. For the CDR3, the DNA is TGTGCCAGCAGCTTAGCGTTAGGGACAGGGTTCCGAGATACGCAGTATTTT.